These 30 T cell receptor beta chains were all obtained from the same sample, sequenced in a study of blood T cells in healthy people across ages. Alongside a J-beta primer mix, a sample-barcoded 5' primer served in a second PCR lasting 7 to 11 cycles. TCRdb analysed the 5' RACE reads with MiXCR anew, one entry per CDR3 protein. The table records 800,000 to 950,000 distinct CDR3 sequences, about 48% of them present only once. The sample taken for sequencing was blood. Receptor source: a man aged 25-45 years in good health.

This clonotype was counted many times. V usage is TRBV4-1 and J usage is TRBJ2-5, with a weak D call TRBD2 (6 bases). The CDR3 is 13 amino acids. CDR1 is MGHRA, CDR2 YSYEKL, per germline. Trimming shortened V by 2 bases and J by 4 bases, and 8 bases separated the two germline ends. DNA of the CDR3: TGCGCCAGCAGCCAATGGAGGGGAGAGACCCAGTACTTC. Protein product: CASSQWRGETQYF.

This clonotype showed up just a few times. The chain is built from TRBV27 and TRBJ2-7, with 9 bases fitting TRBD2. This CDR3 contains 13 residues. In germline, CDR1 is MNHEY, CDR2 SMNVEV (reference sequence). V lost 6 bases, J lost 5 bases, and 5 bases stayed unmatched. The CDR3 region is CASRQRGAHEQYF. The CDR3 DNA sequence: TGTGCCAGCAGGCAGCGGGGGGCCCACGAGCAGTACTTC.

The V gene is TRBV4-1, the J gene TRBJ1-6, with 7 nucleotides matching TRBD1. The V and J ends lost 3 bases and 7 bases, in that order; junction bases with no gene match: 9. Germline values: CDR1 MGHRA, CDR2 YSYEKL. This CDR3 region has 16 residues. CDR3 DNA sequence: TGCGCCAGCAGCCAGCTCCCGGGACAGAACAATTCACCCCTCCACTTT. Translation gives CASSQLPGQNNSPLHF.

This clonotype was detected many times. One end of the junction is discordant with germline, which a read error may explain. The genes are TRBV5-1 and TRBJ2-3; D perhaps matches TRBD2 (5 bases). The germline gives CDR1 SGHRS, CDR2 YFSETQ. The CDR3 loop spans 15 amino acids. DNA of the CDR3: TGTGCCAGCAGTTCGAGGACGGGAAGCACAGATACGCAGTATTTT. Its protein is CASSSRTGSTDTQYF.

V usage is TRBV11-2 and J usage is TRBJ2-1; tentative D call: TRBD2 (8 bases). Germline loops: CDR1 SGHAT, CDR2 FQNNGV. CDR3 size: 16 residues. The V and J ends lost 3 bases and 7 bases respectively, with 19 bases between them. This chain's CDR3 is CASSLEGGGGRNEQFF. The CDR3 DNA reads TGTGCCAGCAGCTTGGAAGGGGGCGGGGGGAGGAATGAGCAGTTCTTC.

This clonotype was picked up a small number of times. The chain is built from TRBV2 and TRBJ2-7; 10 nucleotides line up with TRBD2. The CDR3 spans 14 residues. V gave up 3 bases and J gave up 7 bases; unmatched junction bases: 6. Germline lookup yields CDR1 SNHLY and CDR2 FYNNEI. CDR3 nucleotides: TGTGCCAGCAGTGACCTAGCGGGGGTTAAGGAGCAGTACTTC. It translates to CASSDLAGVKEQYF.

The chain uses TRBV20-1 and TRBJ2-1; D tentatively fits TRBD1 or TRBD2 (5 bases each). Trimming removed 1 base at V and 0 bases at J, with 10 bases between. Per germline, CDR1 DFQATT and CDR2 SNEGSKA (reference sequence). The CDR3 is 15 residues long. The CDR3 sequence: CSARVTGLSYNEQFF. The DNA for the CDR3 is TGCAGTGCTAGAGTCACGGGGCTCTCCTACAATGAGCAGTTCTTC.

The chain couples TRBV20-1 to TRBJ2-7; no firm D call. The CDR3 sequence is 11 residues long. Germline V CDR1 and CDR2: DFQATT, SNEGSKA (reference sequence). V gave up 1 base and J gave up 2 bases, with 3 bases separating them. The CDR3 spells CSARGTYEQYF. In nucleotides, the CDR3 is TGCAGTGCTAGAGGAACCTACGAGCAGTACTTC.

This clonotype was counted only a few times. This chain joins TRBV7-3 and TRBJ2-3; D ambiguous. The CDR3 spans 15 residues. Germline V gene lookup returns CDR1 SGHTA and CDR2 FQGTGA. With 5 bases removed from V and 2 bases from J, the gap between germline ends came to 14 bases. CDR3 residues: CASSQASSYTDTQYF. DNA for the CDR3: TGTGCCAGCAGCCAGGCGAGTTCGTACACAGATACGCAGTATTTT.

This clonotype turned up a few times. The chain carries TRBV20-1 and TRBJ2-5, with a tentative D call TRBD1 (5 bases). V was pared by 0 bases and J by 4 bases, with 12 bases between. The germline gives CDR1 DFQATT, CDR2 SNEGSKA (reference sequence). This CDR3 spans 14 amino acids. Here the CDR3 reads CSARDPGRAETQYF. CDR3 nucleotides: TGCAGTGCTAGAGATCCGGGCAGGGCAGAGACCCAGTACTTC.

About this clonotype itself: With a much larger clone just one base away, this may be a read error. The V and J genes are TRBV4-2 and TRBJ2-5; either TRBD1 or TRBD2 may supply D (5 bases each). V was clipped by 4 bases and J by 11 bases, with 14 bases between them. Germline V gives CDR1 LGHNA, CDR2 YNFKEQ. The CDR3 runs 12 residues. In DNA form, the CDR3 reads TGTGCCAGCAGCCGGGGGTCCAATGAGCAGTACTTC. Amino acids: CASSRGSNEQYF.

The rearrangement uses TRBV12-3 or TRBV12-4 and TRBJ2-3; 7 bases match TRBD1. Trimming cost V 7 bases and J 5 bases; bases outside gene matches: 9. This CDR3 has 14 amino acids. The CDR3 loop is CASKVRGPGDTQYF. The CDR3 nucleotides read TGTGCCAGCAAGGTTAGGGGGCCGGGAGATACGCAGTATTTT.

The chain is built from TRBV20-1 and TRBJ2-7; TRBD2 agrees at 10 bases. Germline assignment: CDR1 DFQATT and CDR2 SNEGSKA (reference sequence). The CDR3 length is 14 residues. V trimming: 4 bases; J trimming: 4 bases; junction bases outside the gene matches: 7. The CDR3 is CSAKSGRADYEQYF. The CDR3 bases are TGCAGTGCTAAAAGCGGGAGGGCCGATTACGAGCAGTACTTC.

V is TRBV25-1 and J is TRBJ2-5; 9 bases match TRBD1. The germline V gene has CDR1 MGHDK and CDR2 SYGVNS. The CDR3 is made up of 16 amino acids. V dropped 3 bases and J dropped 0; count of bases not matched to a gene: 5. Here the CDR3 reads CASSELGQGNQETQYF. As DNA, the CDR3 is TGTGCCAGCAGTGAGCTGGGACAGGGTAACCAAGAGACCCAGTACTTC.

The genes are TRBV28 and TRBJ2-3, with TRBD2 identical over 12 bases. Germline loops: CDR1 MDHEN, CDR2 SYDVKM. The CDR3 spans 16 residues. The V gene end was trimmed by 5 bases and the J gene end by 7 bases; junction bases not matched to a gene: 10. The CDR3 here is CASSLRTSGAPNTQYF. In DNA form, the CDR3 reads TGTGCCAGCAGTCTAAGGACTAGCGGGGCTCCGAATACGCAGTATTTT.

A few counts support this clonotype. A much bigger clone sits one base away, suggesting this may be a read error. This chain joins TRBV3-1 and TRBJ2-2; D perhaps matches TRBD2 (6 bases). Germline lookup yields CDR1 LGHDT and CDR2 YNNKEL (reference sequence). CDR3 length: 16 residues. In DNA, the CDR3 is TGTGCCGGCAGCCAAGAGGAGGGCGCGAACACCGGGGAGCTGTTTTTT. This sequence encodes CAGSQEEGANTGELFF.

This clonotype came up a few times. The chain combines TRBV6-2 or TRBV6-3 with TRBJ2-7; D is tentatively TRBD1 or TRBD2 (6 bases each). Germline lookup yields CDR1 MNHEY and CDR2 SVGEGT. This CDR3 has 15 residues. V lost 5 bases to trimming and J lost 2 bases, with 16 bases between them. This CDR3 is CASSANRGQTYEQYF. As DNA, the CDR3 is TGTGCCAGCAGTGCCAACCGGGGGCAGACCTACGAGCAGTACTTC.

The chain is built from TRBV6-5 and TRBJ2-1; tentatively, D is TRBD1 or TRBD2 (5 bases each). Trimming shortened V by 10 bases and J by 10 bases, and 29 bases separated the two germline ends. This CDR3 is 16 amino acids long. Germline V lookup: CDR1 MNHEY, CDR2 SVGAGI. CDR3 nucleotides: TGTGCCATCAAGGGGAGCGTTAAAAATTTCTCCTACGAGCAGTTCTTC. This sequence encodes CAIKGSVKNFSYEQFF.

This clonotype was counted a few times. J is TRBJ2-5 and V is TRBV5-6; D may be TRBD2 (5 bases). Looked up from germline, CDR1 is SGHDT and CDR2 is YYEEEE. CDR3 size: 15 residues. V shed 6 bases and J shed 5 bases, with 20 bases lying between them. This CDR3 is CASTEFSLGAETQYF. The DNA of the CDR3 is TGTGCCAGCACCGAATTCTCACTAGGCGCGGAGACCCAGTACTTC.

This chain links TRBV24-1 with TRBJ2-1; 8 positions match TRBD2. The J call may be incorrect, as the DNA end agrees better with TRBJ2-7. This CDR3 contains 18 residues. The germline CDR1 and CDR2 sequences are KGHDR and SFDVKD. Here the CDR3 reads CATSDPGRRGASNNEQYF. The CDR3 region has the DNA TGTGCCACCAGTGATCCCGGGCGGCGGGGGGCTAGCAACAATGAGCAGTACTTC.

Only a few counts were recorded for this clonotype. The chain combines TRBV5-1 with TRBJ2-1; no firm D call. This CDR3 spans 15 amino acids. Germline lookup yields CDR1 SGHRS and CDR2 YFSETQ. The germline V and J ends were trimmed by 9 bases and 10 bases, with 26 bases remaining between them. The CDR3 DNA reads as TGCGCCACCTCGAGGACGGGCATGGAGTCCGAGGAGCAGTTCTTC. Translation gives CATSRTGMESEEQFF.

DNA of the CDR3: TGTGCCAGCAGTTACGGAGGTATCGAACCCAACGAGCAGTACTTC. Its translation is CASSYGGIEPNEQYF. The chain couples TRBV6-2 or TRBV6-3 to TRBJ2-5, with TRBD2 as a possible D gene (5 bases). The J call is in doubt because the DNA end fits TRBJ2-7 better. There are 15 residues in the CDR3. The germline gives CDR1 MNHEY, CDR2 SVGEGT.

The CDR3 DNA sequence: TGTGCCAGCAGGGAACCGACAGGGAAAAAGTTCTTC. Amino acids: CASREPTGKKFF. V usage is TRBV12-3 or TRBV12-4 and J usage is TRBJ2-1, with 7 bases that match TRBD1. V lost 6 bases and J lost 14; bases outside the gene matches: 10. The CDR3 covers 12 residues.

V and J are TRBV7-2 and TRBJ2-3; D unresolved. CDR3 length: 15 amino acids. Trimming stripped 3 bases from V and 3 bases from J, with 13 bases between. Per germline, CDR1 SGHTA and CDR2 FQGNSA. CDR3 sequence reads: CASSLSGYQTDTQYF. The CDR3 nucleotides read TGTGCCAGCAGCTTGTCCGGGTATCAGACAGATACGCAGTATTTT. The whole variable domain, remainder taken from reference TRBV7-2 and TRBJ2-3, is GAGVSQSPSNKVTEKGKDVELRCDPISGHTALYWYRQSLGQGLEFLIYFQGNSAPDKSGLPSDRFSAERTGGSVSTLTIQRTQQEDSAVYLCASSLSGYQTDTQYFGPGTRLTVL.

This clonotype has only a few counts. The chain has TRBV4-2 and TRBJ2-3, with D hard to call. The V and J ends lost 8 bases and 2 bases respectively, with 17 bases between them. The germline V gene has CDR1 LGHNA and CDR2 YNFKEQ. The CDR3 extends over 15 amino acids. The CDR3 region has the DNA TGTGCCAGCGTCTCTCGACTTGACGCCACAGATACGCAGTATTTT. This codes for CASVSRLDATDTQYF.

The V call is TRBV6-4, the J call TRBJ1-2; TRBD1 matches at 7 bases. The germline V gene has CDR1 MRHNA and CDR2 SNTAGT. The V gene end was trimmed by 4 bases and the J gene end by 11 bases; junction bases not matched to a gene: 16. The CDR3 consists of 15 residues. The CDR3: CASSALTGTFSGYTF. The CDR3 nucleotides read TGTGCCAGCAGTGCCCTGACAGGGACATTTTCTGGTTACACCTTC.

For this clonotype: Being one base from a much bigger clone, this may be a read error. CDR3 residues: CSASLLAGSSYERYF. Written as DNA, the CDR3 is TGCAGTGCTAGTTTACTAGCGGGGAGCTCCTACGAGCGGTACTTC. The rearrangement links TRBV20-1 to TRBJ2-4; 10 bases align to TRBD2. CDR1 is DFQATT, CDR2 SNEGSKA, per germline (reference sequence). After removal of 3 bases from V and 15 bases from J, the junction contained 17 bases not matched to a gene. This CDR3 spans 15 amino acids.

A few counts support this clonotype. V gene TRBV20-1 combines with J gene TRBJ2-7; tentatively, D is TRBD1 (5 bases). This CDR3 region has 14 residues. V was clipped by 6 bases and J by 1 base, with 16 bases between them. The germline V gene encodes CDR1 DFQATT and CDR2 SNEGSKA (reference sequence). The chain's CDR3 is CSALGRARSYEQYF. The CDR3 DNA follows: TGCAGTGCCCTCGGCAGGGCAAGGTCCTACGAGCAGTACTTC.

The chain recombines TRBV7-9 with TRBJ1-4; TRBD1 matches at 11 bases. The junction had 13 bases not matched to a gene; V was cut back by 6 bases and J by 7 bases. Germline V gene sequence: CDR1 SEHNR, CDR2 FQNEAQ (reference sequence). The CDR3 consists of 17 residues. CDR3 nucleotide sequence: TGTGCCAGCAGGAACGTGCCGGGACAGGGGGACGGTGAAAAACTGTTTTTT. Translation: CASRNVPGQGDGEKLFF.

This CDR3 reads CASSPRTAFNTEAFF. The CDR3 bases are TGTGCCAGCAGTCCGCGGACAGCGTTTAACACTGAAGCTTTCTTT. This chain uses TRBV6-5 with TRBJ1-1; weak D call: TRBD1 (6 bases). This CDR3 contains 15 residues. Between the trimmed V and J ends, which lost 5 bases and 2 bases, there was a span of 15 bases. Germline lookup yields CDR1 MNHEY and CDR2 SVGAGI.